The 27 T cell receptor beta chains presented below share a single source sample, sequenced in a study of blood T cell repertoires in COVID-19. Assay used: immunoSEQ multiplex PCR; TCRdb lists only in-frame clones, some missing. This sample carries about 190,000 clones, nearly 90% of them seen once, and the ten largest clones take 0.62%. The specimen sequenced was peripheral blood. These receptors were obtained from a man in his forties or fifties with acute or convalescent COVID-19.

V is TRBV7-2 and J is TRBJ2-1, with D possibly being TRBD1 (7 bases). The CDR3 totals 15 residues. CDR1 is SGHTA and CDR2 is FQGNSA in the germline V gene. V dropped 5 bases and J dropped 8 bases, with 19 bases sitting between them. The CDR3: CASSLGGGAFDEQFF. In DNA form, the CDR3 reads TGTGCCAGCAGCCTAGGGGGCGGGGCTTTCGATGAGCAGTTCTTC.

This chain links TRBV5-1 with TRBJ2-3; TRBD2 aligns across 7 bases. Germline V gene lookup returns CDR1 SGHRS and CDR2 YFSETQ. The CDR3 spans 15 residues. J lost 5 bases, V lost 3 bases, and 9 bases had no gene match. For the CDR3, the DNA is TGCGCCAGCAGCTCTTCAGGCGGGGGTGGAGATACGCAGTATTTT. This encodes CASSSSGGGGDTQYF.

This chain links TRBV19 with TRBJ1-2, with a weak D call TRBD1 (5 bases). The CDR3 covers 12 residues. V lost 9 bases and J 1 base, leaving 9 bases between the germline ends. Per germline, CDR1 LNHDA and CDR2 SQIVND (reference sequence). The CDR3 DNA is TGTGCCAGCATAGACAGTAACTATGGCTACACCTTC. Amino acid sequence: CASIDSNYGYTF.

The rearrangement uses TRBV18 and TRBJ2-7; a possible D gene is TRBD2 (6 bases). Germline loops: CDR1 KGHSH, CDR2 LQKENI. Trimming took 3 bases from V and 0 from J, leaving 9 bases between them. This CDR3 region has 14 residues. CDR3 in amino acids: CASSPWRGSYEQYF. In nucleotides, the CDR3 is TGTGCCAGCTCACCGTGGCGGGGCTCCTACGAGCAGTACTTC.

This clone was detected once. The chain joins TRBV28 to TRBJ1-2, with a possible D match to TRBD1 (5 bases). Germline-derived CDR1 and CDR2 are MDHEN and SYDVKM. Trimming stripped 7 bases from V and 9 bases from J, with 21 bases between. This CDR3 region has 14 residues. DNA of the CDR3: TGTGCCAGCACCCCCCCGGGCAGGGCCCTCAGCTACACCTTC. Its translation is CASTPPGRALSYTF.

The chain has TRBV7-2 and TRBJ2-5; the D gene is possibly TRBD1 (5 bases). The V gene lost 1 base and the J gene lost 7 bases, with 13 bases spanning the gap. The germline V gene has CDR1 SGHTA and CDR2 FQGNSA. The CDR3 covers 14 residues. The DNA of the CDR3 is TGTGCCAGCAGCTTAGACAGGCTCGGTGGGACCCAGTACTTC. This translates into CASSLDRLGGTQYF.

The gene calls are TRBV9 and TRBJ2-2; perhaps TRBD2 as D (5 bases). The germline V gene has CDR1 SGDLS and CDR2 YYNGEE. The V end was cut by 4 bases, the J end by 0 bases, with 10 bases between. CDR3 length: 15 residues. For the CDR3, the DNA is TGTGCCAGCAGCTCCGGACTTGCGAACACCGGGGAGCTGTTTTTT. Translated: CASSSGLANTGELFF.

The CDR3 nucleotides are TGTGCCAGCAGTGGCAAAGGACAGGGAAGTTGGACCGGGGAGCTGTTTTTT. This codes for CASSGKGQGSWTGELFF. This rearrangement joins TRBV6-1 to TRBJ2-2; 8 bases align to TRBD1. V lost 4 bases to trimming and J lost 5 bases; unmatched junction nucleotides: 12. Germline CDR1 is MNHNS and CDR2 is SASEGT. The length of the CDR3 is 17 residues.

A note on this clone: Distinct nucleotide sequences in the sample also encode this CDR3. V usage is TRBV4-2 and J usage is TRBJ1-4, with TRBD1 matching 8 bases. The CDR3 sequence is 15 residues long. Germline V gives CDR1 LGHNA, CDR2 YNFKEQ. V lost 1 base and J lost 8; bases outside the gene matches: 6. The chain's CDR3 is CASSQAGTGNEKLFF. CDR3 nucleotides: TGTGCCAGCAGCCAAGCTGGGACAGGCAACGAAAAACTGTTTTTT.

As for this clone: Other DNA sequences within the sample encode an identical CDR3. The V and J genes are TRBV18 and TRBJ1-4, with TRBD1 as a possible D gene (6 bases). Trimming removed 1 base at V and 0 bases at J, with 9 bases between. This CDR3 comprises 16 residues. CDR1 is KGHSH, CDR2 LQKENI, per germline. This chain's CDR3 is CASSPRTAATNEKLFF. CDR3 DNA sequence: TGTGCCAGCTCACCACGGACAGCTGCAACTAATGAAAAACTGTTTTTT.

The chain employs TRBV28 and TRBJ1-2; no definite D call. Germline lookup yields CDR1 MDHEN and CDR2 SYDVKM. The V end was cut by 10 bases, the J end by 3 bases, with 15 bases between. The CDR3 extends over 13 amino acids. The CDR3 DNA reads TGTGCCATCTCGGGAGGGCGCCACTATGGCTACACCTTC. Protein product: CAISGGRHYGYTF.

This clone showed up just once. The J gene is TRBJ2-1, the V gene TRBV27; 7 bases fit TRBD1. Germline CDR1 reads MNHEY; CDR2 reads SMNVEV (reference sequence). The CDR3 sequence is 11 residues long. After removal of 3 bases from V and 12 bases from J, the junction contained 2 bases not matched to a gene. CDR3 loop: CASSLGDRQFF. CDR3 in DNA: TGTGCCAGCAGTTTGGGGGACAGGCAGTTCTTC.

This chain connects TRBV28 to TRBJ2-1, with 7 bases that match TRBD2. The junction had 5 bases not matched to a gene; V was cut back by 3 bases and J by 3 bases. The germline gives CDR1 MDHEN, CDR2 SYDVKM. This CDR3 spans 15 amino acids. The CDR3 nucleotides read TGTGCCAGCAGTTTCGAGACTAGCAGCTACAATGAGCAGTTCTTC. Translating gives CASSFETSSYNEQFF.

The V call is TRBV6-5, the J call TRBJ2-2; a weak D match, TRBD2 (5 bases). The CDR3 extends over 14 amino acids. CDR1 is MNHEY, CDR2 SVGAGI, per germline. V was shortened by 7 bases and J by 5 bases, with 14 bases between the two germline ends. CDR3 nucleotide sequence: TGTGCCAGCACGAGGTCTCGGGGTACCGGGGAGCTGTTTTTT. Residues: CASTRSRGTGELFF.

CDR3 bases: TGTGCCAGCAGCTTAAGGGGGGGCTCCTACAATGAGCAGTTCTTC. It specifies CASSLRGGSYNEQFF. V is TRBV7-3 and J is TRBJ2-1; TRBD2 matches at 7 bases. Germline V CDR1 and CDR2: SGHTA, FQGTGA. The CDR3 is 15 residues long. Trimming at V came to 1 base and at J to 0 bases, leaving 0 bases not matched to a gene.

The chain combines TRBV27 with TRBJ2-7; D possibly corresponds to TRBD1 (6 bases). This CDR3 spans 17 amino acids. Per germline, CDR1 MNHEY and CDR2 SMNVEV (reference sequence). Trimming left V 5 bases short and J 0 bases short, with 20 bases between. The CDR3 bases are TGTGCCAGCAGTATCAATTCCAGGGGACCGATCTCCTACGAGCAGTACTTC. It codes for CASSINSRGPISYEQYF.

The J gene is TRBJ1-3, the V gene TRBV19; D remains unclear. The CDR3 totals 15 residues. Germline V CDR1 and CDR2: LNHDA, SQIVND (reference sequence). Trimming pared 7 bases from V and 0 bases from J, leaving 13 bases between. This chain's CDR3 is CASILGSSSGNTIYF. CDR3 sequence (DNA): TGTGCCAGTATCCTAGGCAGCAGCTCTGGAAACACCATATATTTT.

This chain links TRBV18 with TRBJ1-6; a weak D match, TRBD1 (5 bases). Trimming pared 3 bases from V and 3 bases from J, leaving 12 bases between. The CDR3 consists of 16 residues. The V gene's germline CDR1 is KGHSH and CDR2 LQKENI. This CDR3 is CASSPLGQIYNSPLHF. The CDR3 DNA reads TGTGCCAGCTCACCGCTGGGGCAGATCTATAATTCACCCCTCCACTTT.

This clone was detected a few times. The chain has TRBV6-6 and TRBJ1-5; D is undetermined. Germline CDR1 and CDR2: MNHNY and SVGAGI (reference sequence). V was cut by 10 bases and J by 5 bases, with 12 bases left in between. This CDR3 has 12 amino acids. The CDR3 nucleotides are TGTGCCAACGGTCGGCAGGATCAGCCCCAGCATTTT. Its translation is CANGRQDQPQHF.

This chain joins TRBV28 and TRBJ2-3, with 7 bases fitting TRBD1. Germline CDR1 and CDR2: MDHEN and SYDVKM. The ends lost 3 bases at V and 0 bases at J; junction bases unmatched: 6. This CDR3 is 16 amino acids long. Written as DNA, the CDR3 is TGTGCCAGCAGTTTGAGACAGGGTGCAAGCACAGATACGCAGTATTTT. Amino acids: CASSLRQGASTDTQYF.

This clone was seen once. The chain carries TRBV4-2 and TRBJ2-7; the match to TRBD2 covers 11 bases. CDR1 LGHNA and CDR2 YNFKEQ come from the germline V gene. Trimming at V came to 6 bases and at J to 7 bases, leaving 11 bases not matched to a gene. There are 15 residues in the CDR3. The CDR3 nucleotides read TGTGCCAGCAGTGCAGCGACTAGCGGGATTGAAGAGCAGTACTTC. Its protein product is CASSAATSGIEEQYF.

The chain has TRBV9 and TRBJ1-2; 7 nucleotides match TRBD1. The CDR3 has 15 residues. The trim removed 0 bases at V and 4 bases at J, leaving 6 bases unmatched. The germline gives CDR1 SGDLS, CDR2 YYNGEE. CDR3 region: CASSVGEGGGYGYTF. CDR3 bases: TGTGCCAGCAGCGTAGGGGAAGGGGGCGGCTATGGCTACACCTTC.

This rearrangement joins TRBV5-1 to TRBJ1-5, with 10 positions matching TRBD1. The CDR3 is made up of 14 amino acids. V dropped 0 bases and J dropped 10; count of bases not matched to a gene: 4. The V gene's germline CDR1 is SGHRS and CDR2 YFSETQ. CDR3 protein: CASSLDGTGVPQHF. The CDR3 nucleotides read TGCGCCAGCAGCTTGGATGGGACAGGGGTCCCCCAGCATTTT. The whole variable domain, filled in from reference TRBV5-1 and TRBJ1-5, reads KAGVTQTPRYLIKTRGQQVTLSCSPISGHRSVSWYQQTPGQGLQFLFEYFSETQRNKGNFPGRFSGRQFSNSRSEMNVSTLELGDSALYLCASSLDGTGVPQHFGDGTRLSIL.

The CDR3 sequence is CASSLGRAGPTDTQYF. Written as DNA, the CDR3 is TGTGCCAGCAGCTTAGGCCGGGCAGGGCCCACAGATACGCAGTATTTT. The chain links TRBV13 to TRBJ2-3; maybe TRBD1 (5 bases). Trimming left V 0 bases short and J 2 bases short, with 12 bases between. This CDR3 spans 16 amino acids. Germline V gene lookup returns CDR1 PRHDT and CDR2 FYEKMQ (reference sequence).

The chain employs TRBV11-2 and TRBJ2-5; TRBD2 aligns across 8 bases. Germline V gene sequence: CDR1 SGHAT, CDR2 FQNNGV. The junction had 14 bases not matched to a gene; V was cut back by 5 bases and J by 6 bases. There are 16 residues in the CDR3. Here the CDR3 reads CASSPLTRGAAQTQYF. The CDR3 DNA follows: TGTGCCAGCAGCCCCCTTACGCGGGGGGCAGCGCAGACCCAGTACTTC.

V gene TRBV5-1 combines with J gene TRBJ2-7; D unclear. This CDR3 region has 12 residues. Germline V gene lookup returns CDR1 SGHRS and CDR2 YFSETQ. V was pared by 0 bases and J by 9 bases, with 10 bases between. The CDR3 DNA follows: TGCGCCAGCAGCTTGGCAGGCGCCGGGCAGTACTTC. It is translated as CASSLAGAGQYF.

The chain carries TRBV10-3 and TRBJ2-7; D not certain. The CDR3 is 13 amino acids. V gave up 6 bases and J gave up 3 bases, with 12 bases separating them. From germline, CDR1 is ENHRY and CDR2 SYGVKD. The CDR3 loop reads CAISRFDIYEQYF. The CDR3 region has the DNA TGTGCCATCAGCCGCTTCGACATCTACGAGCAGTACTTC.